This passage covers 27 T cell receptor beta chains from one sample sequenced in a study of cytotoxic CD8 clonotypes in ibrutinib-treated CLL. Method: immunoSEQ multiplex PCR; TCRdb's copy keeps in-frame clones and lacks some. The table has about 300,000 clones, roughly four fifths seen once. This sample comprised PBMCs, obtained at disease progression, from a patient treated with ibrutinib. The receptors here all came from a human donor with chronic lymphocytic leukemia.

This clone was seen a single time. The chain has TRBV11-3 and TRBJ2-2, with D unclear. Germline loops: CDR1 SGHNT, CDR2 YENEEA. The CDR3 has 15 amino acids. V shed 1 base and J shed 0 bases, with 6 bases lying between them. CDR3 in amino acids: CASSLGGTNTGELFF. The CDR3 DNA follows: TGTGCCAGCAGCTTAGGCGGAACGAACACCGGGGAGCTGTTTTTT. The whole variable domain, filled in from reference TRBV11-3 and TRBJ2-2, reads EAGVVQSPRYKIIEKKQPVAFWCNPISGHNTLYWYLQNLGQGPELLIRYENEEAVDDSQLPKDRFSAERLKGVDSTLKIQPAELGDSAVYLCASSLGGTNTGELFFGEGSRLTVL.

This chain joins TRBV5-6 and TRBJ1-5; 7 bases are a match to TRBD1. The CDR3 is made up of 14 amino acids. The junction had 4 bases not matched to a gene; V was cut back by 4 bases and J by 3 bases. Looked up from germline, CDR1 is SGHDT and CDR2 is YYEEEE. The CDR3 sequence is CASSRGQPNQPQHF. For the CDR3, the DNA is TGTGCCAGCAGCCGGGGACAGCCCAATCAGCCCCAGCATTTT.

The DNA of the CDR3 is TGCGCCAGCAGCCAAGAAATGGCGGGAGTGTACGAGCAGTACTTC. It specifies CASSQEMAGVYEQYF. The V gene is TRBV4-1, the J gene TRBJ2-7, with 7 bases matching TRBD2. The J segment lost 4 bases and the V segment lost 0 bases, leaving 6 bases of the junction unmatched. CDR1 and CDR2 from the germline V gene are MGHRA and YSYEKL. CDR3 length: 15 amino acids.

This sequence joins TRBV11-2 and TRBJ1-1; D is ambiguous. Trimming shortened V by 5 bases and J by 5 bases, and 6 bases separated the two germline ends. The CDR3 runs 11 residues. The germline gives CDR1 SGHAT, CDR2 FQNNGV. The CDR3, as DNA: TGTGCCAGCAGCCCGGGAACTGAAGCTTTCTTT. Translation: CASSPGTEAFF.

The chain is built from TRBV10-3 and TRBJ2-1, with TRBD2 identical over 7 bases. The trim removed 5 bases at V and 0 bases at J, leaving 10 bases unmatched. The CDR3 loop spans 17 amino acids. Looked up from germline, CDR1 is ENHRY and CDR2 is SYGVKD. As DNA, the CDR3 is TGTGCCATCAGTCTTCAGACTAGCAGAGACTCCTACAATGAGCAGTTCTTC. Amino acids: CAISLQTSRDSYNEQFF.

The chain employs TRBV5-4 and TRBJ1-4, with TRBD1 matching 7 bases. Germline-derived CDR1 and CDR2 are SGHNT and YYREEE (reference sequence). The length of the CDR3 is 14 residues. J gave up 8 bases and V 4 bases, and 8 bases lay outside the gene matches. The CDR3 sequence: CASSQDREDEKLFF. The CDR3 DNA reads as TGTGCCAGCAGCCAAGACAGGGAAGACGAAAAACTGTTTTTT.

The chain carries TRBV27 and TRBJ2-1; unclear D gene. The germline gives CDR1 MNHEY, CDR2 SMNVEV (reference sequence). V shed 2 bases and J shed 5 bases, with 7 bases lying between them. CDR3 size: 13 residues. Here the CDR3 DNA reads TGTGCCAGCAGTTTAAAAGCGCACAATGAGCAGTTCTTC. Translated: CASSLKAHNEQFF.

This chain uses TRBV7-6 with TRBJ2-5; TRBD2 aligns across 9 bases. This CDR3 is built from 15 residues. V was pared by 1 base and J by 2 bases, with 2 bases of the junction left unmatched. Germline CDR1 SGHVS, CDR2 FNYEAQ. As DNA, the CDR3 is TGTGCCAGCAGCTTAGATCTAGCGGGGCAAGAGACCCAGTACTTC. This gives the protein CASSLDLAGQETQYF.

The V and J genes are TRBV2 and TRBJ2-7; 11 positions match TRBD1. V was clipped by 6 bases and J by 4 bases; unmatched bases: 8. The CDR3 totals 15 residues. The germline gives CDR1 SNHLY, CDR2 FYNNEI. The CDR3 sequence: CASSDPGQGVYEQYF. CDR3 coding DNA: TGTGCCAGCAGCGACCCGGGACAGGGGGTTTACGAGCAGTACTTC. The full variable domain, rest sourced from reference TRBV2 and TRBJ2-7, is EPEVTQTPSHQVTQMGQEVILRCVPISNHLYFYWYRQILGQKVEFLVSFYNNEISEKSEIFDDQFSVERPDGSNFTLKIRSTKLEDSAMYFCASSDPGQGVYEQYFGPGTRLTVT.

The CDR3 loop is CASSFGAGVTDTQYF. CDR3 DNA: TGTGCCAGCAGCTTTGGGGCAGGGGTCACAGATACGCAGTATTTT. The V call is TRBV11-2, the J call TRBJ2-3; D might be TRBD1 (6 bases). Germline-derived CDR1 and CDR2 are SGHAT and FQNNGV. Trimming removed 3 bases at V and 2 bases at J, with 12 bases between. This CDR3 contains 15 residues.

CDR3 sequence reads: CSVFRDIYGYTF. The CDR3 DNA sequence: TGCAGCGTTTTTCGGGACATCTATGGCTACACCTTC. The chain employs TRBV29-1 and TRBJ1-2; tentative D call: TRBD1 (6 bases). The germline V gene encodes CDR1 SQVTM and CDR2 ANQGSEA. Trimming shortened V by 5 bases and J by 4 bases, and 11 bases separated the two germline ends. The CDR3 covers 12 residues.

This clone was counted only a few times. V is TRBV10-1 and J is TRBJ1-4, with D uncertain. Trimming stripped 3 bases from V and 8 bases from J, with 13 bases between. Looked up from germline, CDR1 is WNHNN and CDR2 is SYGVQD (reference sequence). The CDR3 is made up of 14 amino acids. CDR3 protein: CASSDASGGEKLFF. The CDR3 nucleotides read TGCGCCAGCAGTGATGCGAGTGGTGGCGAAAAACTGTTTTTT.

The CDR3 sequence is CSVARPLSPEAFF. The DNA of the CDR3 is TGCAGCGTTGCCCGACCTCTCTCCCCTGAAGCTTTCTTT. The chain has TRBV29-1 and TRBJ1-1, with D uncertain. The CDR3 spans 13 residues. The V end was cut by 4 bases, the J end by 6 bases, with 15 bases between. The germline CDR1 and CDR2 sequences are SQVTM and ANQGSEA.

This chain links TRBV18 with TRBJ2-3, with 8 bases lining up with TRBD1. This CDR3 is built from 16 residues. The ends lost 1 base at V and 2 bases at J; junction bases unmatched: 5. Germline values: CDR1 KGHSH, CDR2 LQKENI. CDR3 in amino acids: CASSPLPGGYTDTQYF. CDR3 in DNA: TGTGCCAGCTCACCACTGCCAGGGGGCTACACAGATACGCAGTATTTT. The whole variable domain, remainder taken from reference TRBV18 and TRBJ2-3, is NAGVMQNPRHLVRRRGQEARLRCSPMKGHSHVYWYRQLPEEGLKFMVYLQKENIIDESGMPKERFSAEFPKEGPSILRIQQVVRGDSAAYFCASSPLPGGYTDTQYFGPGTRLTVL.

V is TRBV6-5 and J is TRBJ1-2; 9 nucleotides align to TRBD1. With V trimmed by 5 bases and J by 1 base, 2 bases remained unmatched. Germline CDR1 is MNHEY and CDR2 is SVGAGI. This CDR3 is built from 14 residues. The CDR3 DNA sequence: TGTGCCAGCAGTGGGACAGGGATTAACTATGGCTACACCTTC. Protein product: CASSGTGINYGYTF.

The CDR3 region has the DNA TGTGCCAGCAGTGAATCGGGACAGGGCCTACTTAATGAAAAACTGTTTTTT. Translation: CASSESGQGLLNEKLFF. The chain joins TRBV25-1 to TRBJ1-4, with TRBD1 matching 9 bases. The junction had 7 bases not matched to a gene; V was cut back by 1 base and J by 4 bases. Looked up from germline, CDR1 is MGHDK and CDR2 is SYGVNS. CDR3 length: 17 residues.

The chain joins TRBV29-1 to TRBJ2-7, with a tentative D call TRBD1 (5 bases). Per the germline V gene, CDR1 is SQVTM and CDR2 is ANQGSEA. V lost 2 bases and J lost 6, with 14 bases in between. The CDR3 sequence is 13 residues long. CDR3 region: CSVERRGSGEQYF. DNA for the CDR3: TGCAGCGTTGAACGTAGGGGATCGGGCGAGCAGTACTTC.

This clone appeared a few times. This rearrangement joins TRBV6-4 to TRBJ1-2; tentative D call: TRBD1 (5 bases). Germline V CDR1 and CDR2: MRHNA, SNTAGT. The CDR3 totals 13 residues. Trimming took off 6 bases at V and 8 bases at J, with 16 bases between the two ends. CDR3 bases: TGTGCCAGCAGCCCCGGGACCCACAGAGGCTACACCTTC. Its protein is CASSPGTHRGYTF.

The chain joins TRBV28 to TRBJ1-1; D call uncertain. The CDR3 consists of 14 residues. The V gene's germline CDR1 is MDHEN and CDR2 SYDVKM. V was pared by 6 bases and J by 3 bases, with 14 bases between. CDR3: CASRPTGRDTEAFF. CDR3 in DNA: TGTGCCAGCAGACCGACGGGGAGAGACACTGAAGCTTTCTTT.

V and J are TRBV5-1 and TRBJ2-3, with D unresolved. The germline CDR1 and CDR2 sequences are SGHRS and YFSETQ. V gave up 4 bases and J gave up 1 base, with 10 bases separating them. The CDR3 has 14 amino acids. The CDR3 sequence: CASSVEKRTDTQYF. CDR3 in DNA: TGCGCCAGCAGCGTGGAAAAGCGCACAGATACGCAGTATTTT.

This chain uses TRBV7-9 with TRBJ1-4; 7 nucleotides align to TRBD1. V shed 5 bases and J 10 bases; nucleotides not matched to a gene: 13. Germline CDR1 SEHNR, CDR2 FQNEAQ (reference sequence). This CDR3 comprises 15 residues. In DNA, the CDR3 is TGTGCCAGCAGCGGCCCGGACAGGCCTATAGGAAAACTGTTTTTT. This sequence encodes CASSGPDRPIGKLFF. The whole variable domain, filled in from reference TRBV7-9 and TRBJ1-4, reads DTGVSQNPRHKITKRGQNVTFRCDPISEHNRLYWYRQTLGQGPEFLTYFQNEAQLEKSRLLSDRFSAERPKGSFSTLEIQRTEQGDSAMYLCASSGPDRPIGKLFFGSGTQLSVL.

The gene calls are TRBV11-2 and TRBJ2-3; 14 bases align to TRBD2. Germline lookup yields CDR1 SGHAT and CDR2 FQNNGV. CDR3 length: 18 amino acids. V was clipped by 3 bases and J by 2 bases; unmatched bases: 7. The CDR3 DNA reads TGTGCCAGCAGCTTCGTCCGGGGACTAGCGGGGGACACAGATACGCAGTATTTT. This encodes CASSFVRGLAGDTDTQYF.

The chain uses TRBV9 and TRBJ1-2, with D unclear. The CDR3 runs 15 residues. V gave up 0 bases and J gave up 0 bases, with 9 bases separating them. CDR1 SGDLS and CDR2 YYNGEE come from the germline V gene. The CDR3 nucleotides are TGTGCCAGCAGCGTAGGAGGCAATACTAACTATGGCTACACCTTC. Encoded protein: CASSVGGNTNYGYTF.

The rearrangement uses TRBV13 and TRBJ2-3; D is possibly TRBD2 (6 bases). The germline V gene has CDR1 PRHDT and CDR2 FYEKMQ (reference sequence). V was shortened by 3 bases and J by 6 bases, with 13 bases between the two germline ends. There are 14 residues in the CDR3. CDR3: CASSFYAGRDTQYF. The CDR3 nucleotides are TGTGCCAGCAGCTTCTATGCGGGGCGGGATACGCAGTATTTT.

This sequence joins TRBV27 and TRBJ2-2; D may be TRBD1 (7 bases). The germline gives CDR1 MNHEY, CDR2 SMNVEV (reference sequence). V lost 3 bases and J 2 bases, leaving 28 bases between the germline ends. The CDR3 is 21 residues long. The CDR3: CASSFRQGGWGRTGNTGELFF. The CDR3 DNA sequence: TGTGCCAGCAGTTTCCGACAGGGTGGTTGGGGGAGGACGGGTAACACCGGGGAGCTGTTTTTT.

The V and J genes are TRBV27 and TRBJ2-3; 9 bases map to TRBD2. The CDR3 length is 19 residues. Germline V CDR1 and CDR2: MNHEY, SMNVEV (reference sequence). V was clipped by 8 bases and J by 0 bases; unmatched bases: 18. This CDR3 reads CASSHVRSGSEGSTDTQYF. For the CDR3, the DNA is TGTGCCAGCTCACACGTCCGTAGCGGGAGCGAAGGGAGCACAGATACGCAGTATTTT.

This chain joins TRBV5-1 and TRBJ1-3; TRBD1 matches 7 bases. The length of the CDR3 is 17 residues. The ends lost 4 bases at V and 0 bases at J; junction bases unmatched: 10. The germline V gene has CDR1 SGHRS and CDR2 YFSETQ. The CDR3 is CASSQTGASSSGNTIYF. The CDR3 nucleotides are TGCGCCAGCAGCCAAACAGGGGCGTCAAGCTCTGGAAACACCATATATTTT.